This TCR beta chain was obtained from a study of T cell changes during pregnancy in multiple sclerosis. Method: immunoSEQ multiplex PCR; TCRdb's copy keeps in-frame clones and lacks some. This sample has 99,000 or so clones, with around 93% found just once. The TCR was taken from a female donor with multiple sclerosis, enrolled in a pregnancy study. Specimen: peripheral blood, collected after pregnancy.

CDR3 residues: CASSPGTVSTDTQYF. The DNA for the CDR3 is TGCGCCAGCAGCCCTGGGACAGTTAGCACAGATACGCAGTATTTT. The rearrangement uses TRBV5-1 and TRBJ2-3; 7 nucleotides line up with TRBD1. The germline V gene has CDR1 SGHRS and CDR2 YFSETQ. The CDR3 is made up of 15 amino acids. The junction had 5 bases not matched to a gene; V was cut back by 4 bases and J by 0 bases.